Presented here are 13 T cell receptor beta chains from one specimen sequenced in a study of cytomegalovirus exposure and HLA in healthy donors. 60 Vbeta and 13 Jbeta primers were used in PCR. Produced via immunoSEQ multiplex PCR; TCRdb's table is partial and in-frame only. The sample contains some 220,000 clones, 77% of which appear only once. Sequenced input: PBMCs. These receptor sequences come from a woman aged 55-69 years in good health and CMV-seropositive.

This sequence joins TRBV29-1 and TRBJ2-3, with 9 bases fitting TRBD2. The CDR3 contains 14 residues. From germline, CDR1 is SQVTM and CDR2 ANQGSEA. The V segment lost 4 bases and the J segment 4 bases; nucleotides outside the gene matches: 6. The CDR3 DNA reads as TGCAGCGTTGGTAGTAGCGGGGGTTCAGATACGCAGTATTTT. Translating it yields CSVGSSGGSDTQYF.

The gene calls are TRBV5-1 and TRBJ2-1, with D perhaps TRBD1 (6 bases). CDR3 length: 15 residues. Trimming left V 5 bases short and J 4 bases short, with 16 bases between. Looked up from germline, CDR1 is SGHRS and CDR2 is YFSETQ. Written as DNA, the CDR3 is TGCGCCAGCAGTCCCCGACAGGATCCTTACAATGAGCAGTTCTTC. Its translation is CASSPRQDPYNEQFF.

The CDR3 nucleotides are TGCGCCAGCAGCTCCACCCCCGGGCCGACTAGCGGTGGGAAGACCCAGTACTTC. It yields the protein CASSSTPGPTSGGKTQYF. The chain combines TRBV5-1 with TRBJ2-5; 9 positions agree with TRBD2. CDR3 length: 18 residues. Germline-derived CDR1 and CDR2 are SGHRS and YFSETQ. The V gene end was trimmed by 3 bases and the J gene end by 6 bases; junction bases not matched to a gene: 18.

CDR3 residues: CASSSQQGANYGYTF. Here the CDR3 DNA reads TGTGCCAGCAGCTCACAACAGGGGGCTAACTATGGCTACACCTTC. The gene calls are TRBV5-4 and TRBJ1-2, with 8 bases lining up with TRBD1. J was trimmed by 0 bases and V by 3 bases; bases with no gene match: 4. Germline V gene sequence: CDR1 SGHNT, CDR2 YYREEE (reference sequence). The CDR3 loop spans 15 amino acids. The variable domain in full, completed from reference TRBV5-4 and TRBJ1-2, reads ETGVTQSPTHLIKTRGQQVTLRCSSQSGHNTVSWYQQALGQGPQFIFQYYREEENGRGNFPPRFSGLQFPNYSSELNVNALELDDSALYLCASSSQQGANYGYTFGSGTRLTVV.

The chain uses TRBV28 and TRBJ1-3, with 7 bases identical to TRBD1. The CDR3 consists of 18 residues. From germline, CDR1 is MDHEN and CDR2 SYDVKM. The J segment lost 0 bases and the V segment lost 3 bases, leaving 11 bases of the junction unmatched. The CDR3 loop reads CASSFLDRLTPSGNTIYF. CDR3 coding DNA: TGTGCCAGCAGTTTCCTGGACAGGCTGACCCCCTCTGGAAACACCATATATTTT.

The V call is TRBV30, the J call TRBJ1-5; 9 positions match TRBD1. CDR1 GTSNPN and CDR2 SVGIG come from the germline V gene (reference sequence). Trimming removed 5 bases from V and 2 bases from J; junction bases left unmatched: 4. CDR3 length: 14 residues. CDR3 DNA: TGTGCCTGGTCACAGGGGGCGCGCAATCAGCCCCAGCATTTT. This gives the protein CAWSQGARNQPQHF.

The V call is TRBV29-1, the J call TRBJ2-7; no clear D gene. CDR3 length equals 12 residues. V lost 4 bases to trimming and J lost 4 bases, with 11 bases between them. CDR1 and CDR2 (germline): SQVTM, ANQGSEA. The CDR3 DNA sequence: TGCAGCGTTGCCAACAGAGAATACGAGCAGTACTTC. This gives the protein CSVANREYEQYF.

J is TRBJ2-7 and V is TRBV23-1; D uncertain. TRBV23-1 is reported as an ORF; its role is uncertain. The CDR3 runs to 11 residues. CDR3 DNA sequence: TGCTCGGAGTCCGTGGCCCACGAGCAGTACTTC. Encoded protein: CSESVAHEQYF.

The genes are TRBV29-1 and TRBJ2-7; 12 nucleotides agree with TRBD2. Germline assignment: CDR1 SQVTM and CDR2 ANQGSEA. The CDR3 is 14 amino acids. V lost 6 bases and J lost 2; bases outside the gene matches: 5. The CDR3 DNA is TGCAGCGTAGGAAGGACTAGCGGGACCTACGAGCAGTACTTC. Protein sequence: CSVGRTSGTYEQYF.

This clone has more than one count but fewer than ten. The chain recombines TRBV19 with TRBJ2-7; D gene uncertain. This CDR3 spans 13 amino acids. From germline, CDR1 is LNHDA and CDR2 SQIVND (reference sequence). Deletions cut 1 base from V and 3 bases from J, with 7 bases between. The CDR3 loop is CASSIGAIYEQYF. The CDR3 bases are TGTGCCAGTAGTATAGGGGCCATCTACGAGCAGTACTTC.

The chain has TRBV27 and TRBJ2-7, with TRBD1 as a possible D gene (6 bases). The V gene lost 3 bases and the J gene lost 5 bases, with 14 bases spanning the gap. Germline assignment: CDR1 MNHEY and CDR2 SMNVEV (reference sequence). This CDR3 is 14 amino acids long. CDR3 sequence: CASSLRTATDEQYF. For the CDR3, the DNA is TGTGCCAGCAGTTTGAGGACAGCGACGGACGAGCAGTACTTC.

The chain couples TRBV6-5 to TRBJ2-1; TRBD1 might be the D (5 bases). Trimming took off 0 bases at V and 7 bases at J, with 13 bases between the two ends. CDR3 size: 15 residues. The germline V gene encodes CDR1 MNHEY and CDR2 SVGAGI. The CDR3 sequence: CASSYSSWGENEQFF. CDR3 coding DNA: TGTGCCAGCAGTTACTCGAGTTGGGGCGAGAATGAGCAGTTCTTC.

The genes are TRBV6-1 and TRBJ2-2; possibly TRBD1 for D (5 bases). The germline V gene encodes CDR1 MNHNS and CDR2 SASEGT. V gave up 7 bases and J gave up 4 bases, with 16 bases separating them. The CDR3 loop spans 15 amino acids. CDR3 DNA: TGTGCCAGCACCCAACCCCAGACAGTCACCGGGGAGCTGTTTTTT. Translated, it gives CASTQPQTVTGELFF.